The 11 T cell receptor beta chains reported below all come from one sample, sequenced in a study of breast tumors, draining lymph nodes, adjacent tissues. MiXCR was run by TCRdb on the multiplex PCR reads, yielding one entry per CDR3 protein. The sample records about 140,000 distinct CDR3 sequences, 20% to 25% being singletons. The lymph nodes were axillary draining lymph nodes from breast cancer patients. Sequenced: axillary lymph node tissue. The receptors stem from a female donor with breast cancer. Some clones in this sample may be carry-over from other donors' samples.

CDR3 sequence reads: CASSEAYQETQYF. CDR3 DNA sequence: TGCGCCAGCAGCGAAGCCTATCAAGAGACCCAGTACTTC. V gene TRBV5-1 combines with J gene TRBJ2-5; no firm D call. V lost 4 bases, J lost 2 bases, and 9 bases lay in between. Germline V gene sequence: CDR1 SGHRS, CDR2 YFSETQ. CDR3 length: 13 amino acids.

The table lists this clonotype with many counts. This chain uses TRBV7-3 with TRBJ2-7; the match to TRBD1 covers 7 bases. Unmatched junction bases numbered 5, after V lost 1 base and J lost 5 bases. Germline CDR1 and CDR2: SGHTA and FQGTGA. This CDR3 is built from 14 residues. CDR3 sequence: CASSLIQGYNEQYF. The CDR3 region has the DNA TGTGCCAGCAGCTTAATACAGGGGTACAACGAGCAGTACTTC.

There are many counts of this clonotype. The chain has TRBV20-1 and TRBJ1-5, with D possibly TRBD1 on 5 matching bases. Germline CDR1 is DFQATT and CDR2 is SNEGSKA (reference sequence). The CDR3 is 14 residues long. V dropped 6 bases and J dropped 3 bases, with 15 bases sitting between them. CDR3 sequence: CSAAGGGNNQPQHF. The CDR3 DNA reads as TGCAGTGCCGCGGGGGGGGGGAACAATCAGCCCCAGCATTTT.

A note on this clonotype: Just one base apart from a much larger clone, this may be a read error. This chain connects TRBV6-6 to TRBJ2-7, with 7 bases lining up with TRBD2. Germline CDR1 is MNHNY and CDR2 is SVGAGI (reference sequence). The CDR3 consists of 14 residues. Unmatched junction bases numbered 9, after V lost 4 bases and J lost 6 bases. The CDR3 DNA follows: TGTGCCAGCAGTTCCGCCCTAGCGGACTGCGAGCAGTACTTC. It translates to CASSSALADCEQYF.

This clonotype has a count of ten or more. This chain links TRBV4-1 with TRBJ2-5; D possibly corresponds to TRBD1 (6 bases). Trimming left V 5 bases short and J 3 bases short, with 16 bases between. This CDR3 region has 15 residues. Per germline, CDR1 MGHRA and CDR2 YSYEKL. The CDR3 DNA sequence: TGCGCCAGCAGCAAGACTGTGAACAGGGAAGAGACCCAGTACTTC. Translation gives CASSKTVNREETQYF.

In this sample, this clonotype turned up many times. This chain links TRBV7-2 with TRBJ2-1; 8 bases are a match to TRBD2. The CDR3 extends over 15 amino acids. Germline CDR1 is SGHTA and CDR2 is FQGNSA. V was clipped by 5 bases and J by 3 bases; unmatched bases: 6. The chain's CDR3 is CASSLRTSRYNEQFF. The CDR3 DNA reads TGTGCCAGCAGCCTAAGGACTAGCCGCTACAATGAGCAGTTCTTC.

This clonotype has at least ten counts. The chain links TRBV20-1 to TRBJ1-6; 9 nucleotides align to TRBD1. Germline-derived CDR1 and CDR2 are DFQATT and SNEGSKA (reference sequence). V gave up 4 bases and J gave up 7 bases; unmatched junction bases: 5. This CDR3 has 14 residues. CDR3 nucleotides: TGCAGTGCTACCCGGGGACAGGGAAATTCACCCCTCCACTTT. The encoded protein is CSATRGQGNSPLHF.

This clonotype was counted many times. The chain links TRBV20-1 to TRBJ1-5; tentatively, D is TRBD1 (5 bases). The V end was cut by 5 bases, the J end by 3 bases, with 11 bases between. This CDR3 is 13 amino acids long. Germline CDR1 reads DFQATT; CDR2 reads SNEGSKA (reference sequence). The CDR3 reads CSALDRSNQPQHF. The DNA for the CDR3 is TGCAGTGCTTTAGACAGATCCAATCAGCCCCAGCATTTT.

To note about this clonotype: A much larger clone lies a single base off, so this may be a read error. For the CDR3, the DNA is TGTGCCAGTAGTAGTGGAGGGACTAGCGAATACGAGCAGTACTTC. Protein: CASSSGGTSEYEQYF. The chain has TRBV19 and TRBJ2-7; TRBD2 agrees at 10 bases. Germline V gene data show CDR1 as LNHDA and CDR2 as SQIVND (reference sequence). This CDR3 spans 15 amino acids. V lost 4 bases to trimming and J lost 4 bases; unmatched junction nucleotides: 7.

The chain carries TRBV27 and TRBJ1-3; D ambiguous. V lost 9 bases and J 3 bases, leaving 18 bases between the germline ends. CDR3 size: 15 residues. Germline V gene sequence: CDR1 MNHEY, CDR2 SMNVEV (reference sequence). In DNA, the CDR3 is TGTGCCAGTTCACGGAGTGTGGCCAGTGGAAACACCATATATTTT. It translates to CASSRSVASGNTIYF.

This clonotype was counted ten times or more. The CDR3 loop reads CASALGTLYEQYF. The CDR3 DNA follows: TGTGCCAGTGCCCTCGGGACACTCTACGAGCAGTACTTC. This chain joins TRBV28 and TRBJ2-7; a possible D gene is TRBD1 (6 bases). Germline loops: CDR1 MDHEN, CDR2 SYDVKM. V was cut by 9 bases and J by 3 bases, with 15 bases left in between. The CDR3 spans 13 residues.